This T cell receptor beta chain is from a study of regulatory T cells in long-lasting Graves disease. Study background: Graves' patients diagnosed newly had used antithyroid drugs under 3 months.

The CDR3 loop spans 16 amino acids. V lost 0 bases and J lost 4; bases outside the gene matches: 7. From germline, CDR1 is LGHNA and CDR2 YSLEER. In building TCR beta libraries, iRepertoire HTBI primers were used together with Arm-PCR of CDR3 regions. From the multiplex PCR reads, TCRdb called clonotypes with MiXCR, one entry per CDR3 protein. The data show roughly 500,000 distinct CDR3 sequences, with around 12% seen just once and about 8.9% held by the top ten. The time point is: newly diagnosed GD, antithyroid drugs for less than 3 months. RNA extracted from PBMCs served as the sequencing template. In addition, the sample was reused for a study of T cells in Graves' hyperthyroidism and ophthalmopathy. That study adds: TCR CDR3 underwent first-round RT-PCR with the HTBI primer set.

The rearrangement links TRBV4-3 to TRBJ2-3, with TRBD1 identical over 7 bases. This TCR came from a woman between 25 and 40 years old with Graves disease. Material: peripheral blood mononuclear cells (PBMCs), obtained at new diagnosis, from a patient treated with antithyroid drugs. The CDR3 sequence is CASSQEGRGSSDTQYF. In nucleotides, the CDR3 is TGCGCCAGCAGCCAAGAGGGCAGGGGGAGCTCAGATACGCAGTATTTT.